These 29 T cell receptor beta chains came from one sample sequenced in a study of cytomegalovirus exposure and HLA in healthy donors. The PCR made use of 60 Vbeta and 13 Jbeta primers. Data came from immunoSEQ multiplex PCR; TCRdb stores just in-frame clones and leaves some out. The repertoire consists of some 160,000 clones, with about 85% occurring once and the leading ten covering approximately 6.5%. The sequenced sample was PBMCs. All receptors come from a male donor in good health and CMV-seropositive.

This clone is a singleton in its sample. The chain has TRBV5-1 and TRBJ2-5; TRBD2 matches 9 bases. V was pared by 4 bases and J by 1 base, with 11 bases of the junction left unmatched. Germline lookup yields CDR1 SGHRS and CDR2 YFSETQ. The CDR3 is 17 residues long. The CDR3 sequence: CASSLNPSGAFQETQYF. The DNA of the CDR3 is TGCGCCAGCAGCCTAAATCCTAGCGGGGCTTTCCAAGAGACCCAGTACTTC.

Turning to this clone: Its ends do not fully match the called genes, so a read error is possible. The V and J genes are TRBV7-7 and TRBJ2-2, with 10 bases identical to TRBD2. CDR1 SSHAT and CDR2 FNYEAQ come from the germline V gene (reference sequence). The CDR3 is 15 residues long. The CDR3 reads CASTSGLADTGELFF. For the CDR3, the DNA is TGTGCTAGCACCTCAGGACTAGCGGACACCGGGGAGCTGTTTTTT.

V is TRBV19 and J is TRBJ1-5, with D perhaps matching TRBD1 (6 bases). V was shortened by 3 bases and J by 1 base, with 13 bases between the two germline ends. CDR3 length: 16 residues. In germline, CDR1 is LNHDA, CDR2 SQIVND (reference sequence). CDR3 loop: CASSMRGGRSNQPQHF. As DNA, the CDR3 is TGTGCCAGTAGTATGAGGGGGGGGAGGAGCAATCAGCCCCAGCATTTT.

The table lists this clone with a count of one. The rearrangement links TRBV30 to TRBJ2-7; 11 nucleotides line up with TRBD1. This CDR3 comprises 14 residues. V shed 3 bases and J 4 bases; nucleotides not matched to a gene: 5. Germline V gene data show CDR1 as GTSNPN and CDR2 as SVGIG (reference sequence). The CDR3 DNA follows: TGTGCCTGGAGCCCGGACAGGGGGCCTTACGAGCAGTACTTC. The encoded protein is CAWSPDRGPYEQYF. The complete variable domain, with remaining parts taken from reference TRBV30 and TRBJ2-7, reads SQTIHQWPATLVQPVGSPLSLECTVEGTSNPNLYWYRQAAGRGLQLLFYSVGIGQISSEVPQNLSASRPQDRQFILSSKKLLLSDSGFYLCAWSPDRGPYEQYFGPGTRLTVT.

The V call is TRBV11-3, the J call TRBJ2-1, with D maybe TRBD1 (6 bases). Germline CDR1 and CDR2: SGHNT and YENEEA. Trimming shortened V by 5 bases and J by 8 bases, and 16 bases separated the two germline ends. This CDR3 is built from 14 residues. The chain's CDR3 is CASSARTVPHEQFF. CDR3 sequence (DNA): TGTGCCAGCAGCGCTAGGACAGTCCCCCATGAGCAGTTCTTC.

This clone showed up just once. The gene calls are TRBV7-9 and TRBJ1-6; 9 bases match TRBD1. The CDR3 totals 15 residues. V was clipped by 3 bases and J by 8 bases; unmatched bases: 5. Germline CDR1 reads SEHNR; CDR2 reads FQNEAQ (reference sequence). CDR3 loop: CASSFRDRVDSPLHF. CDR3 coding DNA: TGTGCCAGCAGCTTCCGGGACAGGGTGGATTCACCCCTCCACTTT.

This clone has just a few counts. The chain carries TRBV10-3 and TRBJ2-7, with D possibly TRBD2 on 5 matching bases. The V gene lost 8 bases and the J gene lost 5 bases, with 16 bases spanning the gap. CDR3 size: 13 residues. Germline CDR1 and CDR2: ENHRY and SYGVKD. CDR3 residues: CAIPGGGRNEQYF. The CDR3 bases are TGTGCCATCCCCGGAGGCGGGCGAAACGAGCAGTACTTC.

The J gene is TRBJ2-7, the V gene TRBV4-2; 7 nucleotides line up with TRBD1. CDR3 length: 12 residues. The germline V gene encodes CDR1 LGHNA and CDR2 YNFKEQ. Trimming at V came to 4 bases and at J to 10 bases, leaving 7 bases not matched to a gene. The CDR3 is CASSPSTGVQYF. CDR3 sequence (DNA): TGTGCCAGCAGCCCTTCTACAGGGGTCCAGTACTTC.

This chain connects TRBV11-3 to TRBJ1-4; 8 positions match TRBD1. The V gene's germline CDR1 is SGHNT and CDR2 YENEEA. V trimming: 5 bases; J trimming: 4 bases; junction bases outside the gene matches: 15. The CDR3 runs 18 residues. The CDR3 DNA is TGTGCCAGCAGCCCAGGACAGGGCCGCCGTTCGGGTAATGAAAAACTGTTTTTT. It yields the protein CASSPGQGRRSGNEKLFF.

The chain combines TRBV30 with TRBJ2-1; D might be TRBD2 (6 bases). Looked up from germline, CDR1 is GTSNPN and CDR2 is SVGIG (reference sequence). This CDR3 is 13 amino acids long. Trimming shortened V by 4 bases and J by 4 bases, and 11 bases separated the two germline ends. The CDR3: CAWNPGTYNEQFF. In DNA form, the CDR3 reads TGTGCCTGGAATCCGGGGACTTACAATGAGCAGTTCTTC.

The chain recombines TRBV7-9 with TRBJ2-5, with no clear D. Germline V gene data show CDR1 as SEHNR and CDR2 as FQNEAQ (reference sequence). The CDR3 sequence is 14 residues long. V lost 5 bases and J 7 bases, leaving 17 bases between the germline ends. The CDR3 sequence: CASSPRQERGTQYF. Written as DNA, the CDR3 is TGTGCCAGCAGCCCCCGGCAAGAAAGAGGGACCCAGTACTTC.

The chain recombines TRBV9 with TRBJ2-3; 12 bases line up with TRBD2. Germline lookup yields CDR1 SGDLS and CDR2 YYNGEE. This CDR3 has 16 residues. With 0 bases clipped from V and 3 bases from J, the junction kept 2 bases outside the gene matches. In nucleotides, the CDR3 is TGTGCCAGCAGCGTAGGAGGGACTAGCGGGACAGATACGCAGTATTTT. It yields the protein CASSVGGTSGTDTQYF.

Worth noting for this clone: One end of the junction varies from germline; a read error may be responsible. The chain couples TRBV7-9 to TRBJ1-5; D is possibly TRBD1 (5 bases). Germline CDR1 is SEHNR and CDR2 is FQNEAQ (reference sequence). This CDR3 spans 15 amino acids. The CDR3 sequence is CSSSLGRQPNQPQHF. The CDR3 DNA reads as TGTTCCAGCAGCTTAGGCCGACAGCCCAATCAGCCCCAGCATTTT.

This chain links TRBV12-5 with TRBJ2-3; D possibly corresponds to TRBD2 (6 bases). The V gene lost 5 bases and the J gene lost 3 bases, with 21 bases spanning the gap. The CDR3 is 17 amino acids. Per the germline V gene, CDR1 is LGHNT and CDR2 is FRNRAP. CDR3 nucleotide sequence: TGTGCTAGTGGTCCCACATTTAGGCGGGAAGGGACAGATACGCAGTATTTT. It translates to CASGPTFRREGTDTQYF.

This chain's CDR3 is CASEIFTGNTEAFF. The CDR3 coding sequence is TGTGCCAGCGAGATTTTTACAGGGAACACTGAAGCTTTCTTT. The chain carries TRBV28 and TRBJ1-1; tentative D call: TRBD1 (5 bases). This CDR3 has 14 amino acids. V dropped 8 bases and J dropped 1 base, with 14 bases sitting between them. Germline V CDR1 and CDR2: MDHEN, SYDVKM.

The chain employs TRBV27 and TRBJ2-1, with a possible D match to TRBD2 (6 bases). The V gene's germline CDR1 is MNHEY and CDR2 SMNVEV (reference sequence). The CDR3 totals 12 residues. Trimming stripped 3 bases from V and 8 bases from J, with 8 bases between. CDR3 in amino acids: CASSFTGDEQFF. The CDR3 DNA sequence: TGTGCCAGCAGTTTCACGGGGGATGAGCAGTTCTTC.

The CDR3 protein is CASSHTGDRSGFTDTQYF. As DNA, the CDR3 is TGTGCCAGCAGCCACACCGGAGACAGGTCGGGTTTCACAGATACGCAGTATTTT. The V and J genes are TRBV27 and TRBJ2-3, with a weak D call TRBD1 (6 bases). CDR3 length: 18 residues. Germline CDR1 reads MNHEY; CDR2 reads SMNVEV (reference sequence). The V and J ends lost 6 bases and 2 bases respectively, with 24 bases between them.

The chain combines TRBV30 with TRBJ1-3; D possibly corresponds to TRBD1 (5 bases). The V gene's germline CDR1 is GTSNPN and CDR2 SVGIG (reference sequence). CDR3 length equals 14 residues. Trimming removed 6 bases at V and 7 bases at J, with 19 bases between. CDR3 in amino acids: CACHPGFFGNTIYF. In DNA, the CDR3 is TGTGCCTGTCATCCAGGGTTCTTTGGTAACACCATATATTTT. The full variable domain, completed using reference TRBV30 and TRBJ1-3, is SQTIHQWPATLVQPVGSPLSLECTVEGTSNPNLYWYRQAAGRGLQLLFYSVGIGQISSEVPQNLSASRPQDRQFILSSKKLLLSDSGFYLCACHPGFFGNTIYFGEGSWLTVV.

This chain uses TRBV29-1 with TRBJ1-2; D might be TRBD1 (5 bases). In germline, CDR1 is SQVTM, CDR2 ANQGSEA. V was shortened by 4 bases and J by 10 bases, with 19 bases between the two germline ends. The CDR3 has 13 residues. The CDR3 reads CSVGVERDRPYTF. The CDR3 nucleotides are TGCAGCGTTGGTGTAGAACGAGACAGACCCTACACCTTC.

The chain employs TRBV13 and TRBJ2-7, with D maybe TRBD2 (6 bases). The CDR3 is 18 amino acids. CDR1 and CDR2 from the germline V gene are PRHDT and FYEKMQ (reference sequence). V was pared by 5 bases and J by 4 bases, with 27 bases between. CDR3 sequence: CASSQRPMTGDRAYEQYF. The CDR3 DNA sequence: TGTGCCAGCAGCCAAAGGCCGATGACGGGAGATCGGGCTTACGAGCAGTACTTC. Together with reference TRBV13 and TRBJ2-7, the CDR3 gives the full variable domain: AAGVIQSPRHLIKEKRETATLKCYPIPRHDTVYWYQQGPGQDPQFLISFYEKMQSDKGSIPDRFSAQQFSDYHSELNMSSLELGDSALYFCASSQRPMTGDRAYEQYFGPGTRLTVT.

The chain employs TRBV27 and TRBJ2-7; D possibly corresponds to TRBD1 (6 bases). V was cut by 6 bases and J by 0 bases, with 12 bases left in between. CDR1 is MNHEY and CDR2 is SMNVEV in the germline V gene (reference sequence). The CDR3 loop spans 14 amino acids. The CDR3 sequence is CASSLRGYSYEQYF. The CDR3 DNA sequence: TGTGCCAGCAGCCTCAGGGGATACTCCTACGAGCAGTACTTC.

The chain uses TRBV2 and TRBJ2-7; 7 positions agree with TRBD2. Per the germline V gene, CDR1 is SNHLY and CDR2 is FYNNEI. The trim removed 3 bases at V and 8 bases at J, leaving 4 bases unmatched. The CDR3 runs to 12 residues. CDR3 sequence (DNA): TGTGCCAGCAGTGATCAGGGAGGGCAGCAGTACTTC. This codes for CASSDQGGQQYF. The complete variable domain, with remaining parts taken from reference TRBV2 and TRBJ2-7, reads EPEVTQTPSHQVTQMGQEVILRCVPISNHLYFYWYRQILGQKVEFLVSFYNNEISEKSEIFDDQFSVERPDGSNFTLKIRSTKLEDSAMYFCASSDQGGQQYFGPGTRLTVT.

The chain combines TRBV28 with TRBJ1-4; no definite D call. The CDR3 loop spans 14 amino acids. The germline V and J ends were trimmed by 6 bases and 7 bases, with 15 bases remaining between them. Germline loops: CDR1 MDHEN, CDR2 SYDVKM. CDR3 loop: CASSPTGYSEKLFF. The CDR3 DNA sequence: TGTGCCAGCAGCCCAACGGGGTATAGTGAAAAACTGTTTTTT.

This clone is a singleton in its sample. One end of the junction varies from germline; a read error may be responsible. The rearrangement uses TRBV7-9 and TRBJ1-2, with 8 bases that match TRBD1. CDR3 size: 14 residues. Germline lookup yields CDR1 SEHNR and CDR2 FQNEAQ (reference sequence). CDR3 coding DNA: TGTTCCAGCAGCCCCCCGGACAGGGACTATGGCTACACCTTC. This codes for CSSSPPDRDYGYTF.

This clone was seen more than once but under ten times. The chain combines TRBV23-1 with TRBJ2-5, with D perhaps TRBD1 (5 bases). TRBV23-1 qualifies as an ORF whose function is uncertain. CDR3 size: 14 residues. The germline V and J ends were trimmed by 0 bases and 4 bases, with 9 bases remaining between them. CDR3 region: CASSQSLTGETQYF. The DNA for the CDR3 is TGCGCCAGCAGTCAATCGTTAACAGGAGAGACCCAGTACTTC.

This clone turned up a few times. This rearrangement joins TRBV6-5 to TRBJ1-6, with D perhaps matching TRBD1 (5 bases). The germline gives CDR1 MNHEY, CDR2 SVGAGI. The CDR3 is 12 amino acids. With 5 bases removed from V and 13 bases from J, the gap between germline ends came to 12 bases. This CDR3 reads CASSAGGSPLHF. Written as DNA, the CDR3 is TGTGCCAGCAGTGCGGGGGGGAGCCCCCTCCACTTT.

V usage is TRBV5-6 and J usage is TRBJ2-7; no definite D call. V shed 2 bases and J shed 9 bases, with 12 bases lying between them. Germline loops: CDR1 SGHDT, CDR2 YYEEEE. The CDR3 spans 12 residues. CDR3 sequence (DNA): TGTGCCAGCAGCTTAATCAGTACCGCGCAGTACTTC. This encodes CASSLISTAQYF.

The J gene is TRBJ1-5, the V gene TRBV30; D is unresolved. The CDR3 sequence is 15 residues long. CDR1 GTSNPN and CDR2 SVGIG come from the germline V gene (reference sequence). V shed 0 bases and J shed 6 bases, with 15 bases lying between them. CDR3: CAWSVGSGGGQPQHF. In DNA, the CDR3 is TGTGCCTGGAGTGTAGGGTCAGGAGGAGGTCAGCCCCAGCATTTT.

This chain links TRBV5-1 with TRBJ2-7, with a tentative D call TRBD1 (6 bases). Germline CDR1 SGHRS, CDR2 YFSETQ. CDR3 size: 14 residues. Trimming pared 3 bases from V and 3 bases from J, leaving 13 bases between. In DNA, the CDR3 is TGCGCCAGCAGCTGGACAGAGGCAAACTACGAGCAGTACTTC. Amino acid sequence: CASSWTEANYEQYF.